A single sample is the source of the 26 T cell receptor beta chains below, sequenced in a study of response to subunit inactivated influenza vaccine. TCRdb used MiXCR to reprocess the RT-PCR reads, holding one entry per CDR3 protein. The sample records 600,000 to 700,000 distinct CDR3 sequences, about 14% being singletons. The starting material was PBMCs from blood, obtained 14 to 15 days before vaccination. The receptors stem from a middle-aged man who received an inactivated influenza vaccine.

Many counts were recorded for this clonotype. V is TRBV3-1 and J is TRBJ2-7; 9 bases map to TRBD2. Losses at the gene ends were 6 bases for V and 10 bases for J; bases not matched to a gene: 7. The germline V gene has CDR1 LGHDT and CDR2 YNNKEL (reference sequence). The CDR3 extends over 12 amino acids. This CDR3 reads CASSLAGNNQYF. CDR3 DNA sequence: TGTGCCAGCAGTCTAGCGGGAAATAATCAGTACTTC.

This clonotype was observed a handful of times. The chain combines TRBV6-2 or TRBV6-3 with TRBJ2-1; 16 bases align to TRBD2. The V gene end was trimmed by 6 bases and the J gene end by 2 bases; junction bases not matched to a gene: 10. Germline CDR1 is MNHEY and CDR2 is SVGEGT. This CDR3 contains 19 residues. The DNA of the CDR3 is TGTGCCAGCAGCCGAGGGACTAGCGGGGGGGCCCCCCCCTACAATGAGCAGTTCTTC. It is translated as CASSRGTSGGAPPYNEQFF.

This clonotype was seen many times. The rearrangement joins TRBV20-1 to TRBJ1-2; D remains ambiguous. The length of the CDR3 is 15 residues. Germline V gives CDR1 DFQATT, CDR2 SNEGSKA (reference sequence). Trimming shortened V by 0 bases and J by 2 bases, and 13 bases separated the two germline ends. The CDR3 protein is CSARDLRGPNYGYTF. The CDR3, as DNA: TGCAGTGCTAGAGATCTAAGAGGGCCGAACTATGGCTACACCTTC.

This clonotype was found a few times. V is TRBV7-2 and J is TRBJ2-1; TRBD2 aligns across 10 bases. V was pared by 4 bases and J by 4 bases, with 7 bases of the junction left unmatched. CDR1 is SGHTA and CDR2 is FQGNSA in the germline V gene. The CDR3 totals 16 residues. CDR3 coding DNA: TGTGCCAGCAGCTCCTTTAGCGGGAGGTTGTACAATGAGCAGTTCTTC. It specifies CASSSFSGRLYNEQFF.

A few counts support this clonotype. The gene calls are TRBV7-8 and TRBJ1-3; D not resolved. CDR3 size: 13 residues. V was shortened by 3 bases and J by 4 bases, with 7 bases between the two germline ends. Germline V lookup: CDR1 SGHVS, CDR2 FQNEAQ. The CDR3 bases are TGTGCCAGCAGCTTTTTGCGGGGAAACACCATATATTTT. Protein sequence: CASSFLRGNTIYF.

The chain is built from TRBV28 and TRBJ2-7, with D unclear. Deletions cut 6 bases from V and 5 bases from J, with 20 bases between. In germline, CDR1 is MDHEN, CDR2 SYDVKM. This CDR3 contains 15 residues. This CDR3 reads CASSTLGIRVNEQYF. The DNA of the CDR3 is TGTGCCAGCAGCACCCTAGGAATCCGGGTTAACGAGCAGTACTTC.

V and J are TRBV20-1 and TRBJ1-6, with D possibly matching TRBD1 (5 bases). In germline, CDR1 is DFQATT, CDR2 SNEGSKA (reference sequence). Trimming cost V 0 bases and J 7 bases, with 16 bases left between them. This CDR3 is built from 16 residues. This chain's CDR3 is CSARDQHKGRNSPLHF. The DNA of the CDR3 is TGCAGTGCTAGAGATCAACATAAGGGACGGAATTCACCCCTCCACTTT.

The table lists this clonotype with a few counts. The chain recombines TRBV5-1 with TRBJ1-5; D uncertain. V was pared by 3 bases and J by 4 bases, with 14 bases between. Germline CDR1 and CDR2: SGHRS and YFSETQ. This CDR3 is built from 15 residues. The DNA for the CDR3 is TGCGCCAGCAGCTATCGTCCGGGGAATAATCAGCCCCAGCATTTT. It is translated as CASSYRPGNNQPQHF.

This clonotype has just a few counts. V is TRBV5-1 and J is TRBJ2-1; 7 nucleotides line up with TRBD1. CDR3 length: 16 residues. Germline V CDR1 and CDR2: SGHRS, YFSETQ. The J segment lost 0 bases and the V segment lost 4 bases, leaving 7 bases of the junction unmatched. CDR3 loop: CASSPDRESSYNEQFF. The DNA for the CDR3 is TGCGCCAGCAGCCCCGACAGGGAAAGCTCCTACAATGAGCAGTTCTTC.

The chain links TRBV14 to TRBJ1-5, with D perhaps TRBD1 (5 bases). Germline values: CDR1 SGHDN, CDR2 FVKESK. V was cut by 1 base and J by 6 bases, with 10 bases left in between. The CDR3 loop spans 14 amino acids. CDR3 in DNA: TGTGCCAGCAGCCAAGGAAGGGGAGCTCAGCCCCAGCATTTT. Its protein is CASSQGRGAQPQHF.

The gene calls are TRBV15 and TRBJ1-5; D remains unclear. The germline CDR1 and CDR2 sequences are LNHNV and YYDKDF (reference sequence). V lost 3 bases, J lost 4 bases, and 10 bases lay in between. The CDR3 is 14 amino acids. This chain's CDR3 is CATSSRTANQPQHF. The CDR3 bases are TGTGCCACCAGCAGCCGTACAGCTAATCAGCCCCAGCATTTT.

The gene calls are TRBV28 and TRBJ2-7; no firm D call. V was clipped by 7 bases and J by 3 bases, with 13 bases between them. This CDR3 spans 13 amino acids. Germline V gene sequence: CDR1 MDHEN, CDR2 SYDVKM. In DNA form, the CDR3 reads TGTGCCAGCACCACGCCTAGTATCTACGAGCAGTACTTC. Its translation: CASTTPSIYEQYF.

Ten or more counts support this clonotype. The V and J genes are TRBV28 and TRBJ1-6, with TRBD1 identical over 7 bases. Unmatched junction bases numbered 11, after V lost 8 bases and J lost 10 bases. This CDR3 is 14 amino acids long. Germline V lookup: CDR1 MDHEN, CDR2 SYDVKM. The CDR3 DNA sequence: TGTGCCAGCGAATCGACAGGGTTAAACTCACCCCTCCACTTT. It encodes CASESTGLNSPLHF.

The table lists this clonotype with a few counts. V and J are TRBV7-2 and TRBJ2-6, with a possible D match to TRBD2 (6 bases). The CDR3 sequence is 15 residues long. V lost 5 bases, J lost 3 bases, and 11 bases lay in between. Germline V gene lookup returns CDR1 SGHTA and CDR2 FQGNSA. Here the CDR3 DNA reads TGTGCCAGCAGCGCCCAGGGAGGTGGGGCCAACGTCCTGACTTTC. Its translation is CASSAQGGGANVLTF.

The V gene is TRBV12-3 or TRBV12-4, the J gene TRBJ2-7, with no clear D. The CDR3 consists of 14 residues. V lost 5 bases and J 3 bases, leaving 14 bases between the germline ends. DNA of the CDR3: TGTGCCAGCAGTCATTGGACGGAGTACTACGAGCAGTACTTC. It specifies CASSHWTEYYEQYF.

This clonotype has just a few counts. The CDR3: CASSGLTRGNTEAFF. Written as DNA, the CDR3 is TGTGCCAGCAGTGGACTAACCCGGGGTAACACTGAAGCTTTCTTT. The V call is TRBV6-1, the J call TRBJ1-1; D is undetermined. This CDR3 spans 15 amino acids. CDR1 and CDR2 from the germline V gene are MNHNS and SASEGT. V lost 4 bases and J 2 bases, leaving 14 bases between the germline ends.

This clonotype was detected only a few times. DNA for the CDR3: TGCGCCAGCAGCTTGGTGGGGGACCCAAACCAGGATGAGCAGTTCTTC. Encoded protein: CASSLVGDPNQDEQFF. The chain uses TRBV5-1 and TRBJ2-1; D is possibly TRBD1 or TRBD2 (5 bases each). The CDR3 has 16 amino acids. Looked up from germline, CDR1 is SGHRS and CDR2 is YFSETQ. Between the trimmed V and J ends, which lost 0 bases and 8 bases, there was a span of 18 bases.

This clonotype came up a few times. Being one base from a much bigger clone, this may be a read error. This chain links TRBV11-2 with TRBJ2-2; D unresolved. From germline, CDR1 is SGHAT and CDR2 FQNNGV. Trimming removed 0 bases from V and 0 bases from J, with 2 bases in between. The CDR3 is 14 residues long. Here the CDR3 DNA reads TGTGCCAGCAGCTTAGAACCGAACACCGGGGAGCTGTTTTTT. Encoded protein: CASSLEPNTGELFF.

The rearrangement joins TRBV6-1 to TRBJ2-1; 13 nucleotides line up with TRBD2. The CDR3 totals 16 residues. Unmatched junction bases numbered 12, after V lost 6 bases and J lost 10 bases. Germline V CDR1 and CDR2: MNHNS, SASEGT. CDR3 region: CASSLTSGRAILEQFF. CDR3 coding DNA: TGTGCCAGCAGCCTAACTAGCGGGAGGGCCATATTAGAGCAGTTCTTC.

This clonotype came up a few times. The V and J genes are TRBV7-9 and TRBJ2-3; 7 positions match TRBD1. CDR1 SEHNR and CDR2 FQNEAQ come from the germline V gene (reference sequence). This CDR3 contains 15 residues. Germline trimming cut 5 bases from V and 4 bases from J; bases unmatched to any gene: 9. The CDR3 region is CASSLGQSPPDTQYF. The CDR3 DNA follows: TGTGCCAGCAGCCTGGGACAGAGTCCCCCAGATACGCAGTATTTT.

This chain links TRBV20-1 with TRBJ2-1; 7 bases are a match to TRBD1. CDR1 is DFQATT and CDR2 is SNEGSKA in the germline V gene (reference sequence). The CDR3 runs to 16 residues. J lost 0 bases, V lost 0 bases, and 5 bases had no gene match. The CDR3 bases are TGCAGTGCTAGAGATACGGGACAGAGCTCCTACAATGAGCAGTTCTTC. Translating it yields CSARDTGQSSYNEQFF.

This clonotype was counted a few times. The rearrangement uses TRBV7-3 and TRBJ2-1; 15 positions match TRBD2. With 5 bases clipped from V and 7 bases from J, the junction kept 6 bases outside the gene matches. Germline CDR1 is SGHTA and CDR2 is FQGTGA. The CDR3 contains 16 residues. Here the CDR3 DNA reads TGTGCCAGCAGCCTTTGGACTAGCGGGAGGGTTAATGAGCAGTTCTTC. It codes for CASSLWTSGRVNEQFF.

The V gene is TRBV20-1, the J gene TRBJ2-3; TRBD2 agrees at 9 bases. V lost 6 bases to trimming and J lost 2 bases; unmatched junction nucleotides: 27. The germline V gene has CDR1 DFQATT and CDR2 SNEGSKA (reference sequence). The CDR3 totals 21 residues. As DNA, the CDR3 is TGCAGTGCCATTACCTTCGGTCGGCCCCAACTAGCGGGCCCTCCCACAGATACGCAGTATTTT. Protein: CSAITFGRPQLAGPPTDTQYF.

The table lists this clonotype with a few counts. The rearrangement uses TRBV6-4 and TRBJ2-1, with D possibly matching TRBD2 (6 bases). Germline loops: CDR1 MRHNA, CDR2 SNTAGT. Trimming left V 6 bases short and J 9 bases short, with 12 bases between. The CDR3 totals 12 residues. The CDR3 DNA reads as TGTGCCAGCAGGGGACTGGGGGGTGAGCAGTTCTTC. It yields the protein CASRGLGGEQFF.

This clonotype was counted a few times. CDR3 nucleotides: TGTGCCATCAGTGCACAGGTTCCTTCGTACGAGCAGTACTTC. It codes for CAISAQVPSYEQYF. The chain couples TRBV10-3 to TRBJ2-7, with D perhaps TRBD1 (5 bases). From germline, CDR1 is ENHRY and CDR2 SYGVKD. The CDR3 totals 14 residues. Trimming pared 4 bases from V and 4 bases from J, leaving 14 bases between.

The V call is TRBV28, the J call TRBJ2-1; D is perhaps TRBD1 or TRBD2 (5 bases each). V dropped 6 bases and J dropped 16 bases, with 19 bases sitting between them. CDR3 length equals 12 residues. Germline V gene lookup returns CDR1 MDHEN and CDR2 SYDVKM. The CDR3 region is CASSLAGTVPFF. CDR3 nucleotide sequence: TGTGCCAGCAGCTTAGCCGGGACCGTACCCTTCTTC.